Listed here are 15 T cell receptor beta chains from one sample, sequenced in a study of long-term antiretroviral therapy in people with HIV. Researchers ran immunoSEQ v3.0 at survey level. The protocol was immunoSEQ multiplex PCR, while the TCRdb copy is restricted to in-frame clones and leaves out a portion. The sample includes about 14,000 clones, 88% of them seen just once. The sequenced sample was unsorted PBMCs, obtained 6.2 years after starting antiretroviral therapy. The receptors come from a man between 40 and 49 years old with HIV.

This sequence joins TRBV7-9 and TRBJ2-2, with 9 positions matching TRBD1. Germline CDR1 reads SEHNR; CDR2 reads FQNEAQ (reference sequence). CDR3 size: 18 residues. Trimming removed 4 bases from V and 4 bases from J; junction bases left unmatched: 13. The CDR3: CASSSTGGVGLGTGELFF. In nucleotides, the CDR3 is TGTGCCAGCAGCTCGACAGGGGGTGTCGGGCTTGGCACCGGGGAGCTGTTTTTT.

The genes are TRBV9 and TRBJ2-7; unclear D gene. Trimming left V 0 bases short and J 1 base short, with 8 bases between. The CDR3 contains 14 residues. In germline, CDR1 is SGDLS, CDR2 YYNGEE. The CDR3 here is CASSVAGESYEQYF. In DNA form, the CDR3 reads TGTGCCAGCAGCGTAGCCGGAGAATCCTACGAGCAGTACTTC.

V and J are TRBV7-9 and TRBJ2-1; D call uncertain. The length of the CDR3 is 10 residues. V shed 3 bases and J shed 9 bases, with 3 bases lying between them. Germline V gene sequence: CDR1 SEHNR, CDR2 FQNEAQ (reference sequence). The CDR3 is CASSFGEQFF. DNA of the CDR3: TGTGCCAGCAGCTTTGGTGAGCAGTTCTTC. The entire variable domain, with the rest obtained from reference TRBV7-9 and TRBJ2-1, is as follows: DTGVSQNPRHKITKRGQNVTFRCDPISEHNRLYWYRQTLGQGPEFLTYFQNEAQLEKSRLLSDRFSAERPKGSFSTLEIQRTEQGDSAMYLCASSFGEQFFGPGTRLTVL.

The rearrangement uses TRBV7-8 and TRBJ1-2; 7 positions match TRBD1. The germline CDR1 and CDR2 sequences are SGHVS and FQNEAQ. This CDR3 has 14 residues. Germline trimming cut 6 bases from V and 2 bases from J; bases unmatched to any gene: 6. The DNA of the CDR3 is TGTGCCAGCAGACCGGAACAGGGGAACTATGGCTACACCTTC. Translation gives CASRPEQGNYGYTF.

This rearrangement joins TRBV5-4 to TRBJ1-1, with no clear D. The CDR3 spans 14 residues. V was pared by 0 bases and J by 5 bases, with 11 bases between. Germline V gene data show CDR1 as SGHNT and CDR2 as YYREEE (reference sequence). As DNA, the CDR3 is TGTGCCAGCAGCTTGGTAAAGAGTAGGACTGAAGCTTTCTTT. Protein product: CASSLVKSRTEAFF.

The chain recombines TRBV5-6 with TRBJ1-5; TRBD1 is a possible D gene (5 bases). The CDR3 loop spans 13 amino acids. Per the germline V gene, CDR1 is SGHDT and CDR2 is YYEEEE. V dropped 4 bases and J dropped 7 bases, with 12 bases sitting between them. CDR3 bases: TGTGCCAGCAGCGTGGGACCGCAGCAGCCCCAGCATTTT. Its protein is CASSVGPQQPQHF.

This sequence joins TRBV6-5 and TRBJ2-7, with D perhaps being TRBD1 or TRBD2 (6 bases each). The CDR3 contains 15 residues. V lost 5 bases and J lost 0, with 14 bases in between. Germline V gene lookup returns CDR1 MNHEY and CDR2 SVGAGI. The CDR3 nucleotides are TGTGCCAGCAGTCCGTCCGGGGGCAGCTCCTACGAGCAGTACTTC. Translated, it gives CASSPSGGSSYEQYF.

The chain couples TRBV4-2 to TRBJ2-3, with D tentatively TRBD2 (7 bases). This CDR3 has 17 amino acids. Germline V gene lookup returns CDR1 LGHNA and CDR2 YNFKEQ. V lost 6 bases and J 2 bases, leaving 21 bases between the germline ends. The CDR3 DNA reads TGTGCCAGCAGTCGAATAGGGGGGGCCGGGCACACAGATACGCAGTATTTT. Protein: CASSRIGGAGHTDTQYF.

The genes are TRBV14 and TRBJ1-1; TRBD1 matches 8 bases. The length of the CDR3 is 16 residues. Germline V CDR1 and CDR2: SGHDN, FVKESK. The trim removed 4 bases at V and 3 bases at J, leaving 10 bases unmatched. The CDR3 reads CASSLRRPTGDTEAFF. CDR3 nucleotides: TGTGCCAGCAGCCTAAGAAGGCCGACAGGGGACACTGAAGCTTTCTTT.

The rearrangement joins TRBV4-1 to TRBJ2-3; 8 bases match TRBD2. There are 16 residues in the CDR3. V was clipped by 3 bases and J by 0 bases; unmatched bases: 5. Germline lookup yields CDR1 MGHRA and CDR2 YSYEKL. The CDR3 nucleotides are TGCGCCAGCAGCCAGAGCGGGAGTGCTAGCACAGATACGCAGTATTTT. It is translated as CASSQSGSASTDTQYF.

The rearrangement uses TRBV7-6 and TRBJ2-2; 9 bases are shared with TRBD2. V lost 3 bases to trimming and J lost 2 bases; unmatched junction nucleotides: 10. The CDR3 extends over 18 amino acids. Germline assignment: CDR1 SGHVS and CDR2 FNYEAQ. The CDR3: CASSFTLAGAYNTGELFF. CDR3 DNA: TGTGCCAGCAGCTTCACACTAGCGGGCGCGTATAACACCGGGGAGCTGTTTTTT. The full variable domain, in which reference TRBV7-6 and TRBJ2-2 provide the parts outside the CDR3, is GAGVSQSPRYKVTKRGQDVALRCDPISGHVSLYWYRQALGQGPEFLTYFNYEAQQDKSGLPNDRFSAERPEGSISTLTIQRTEQRDSAMYRCASSFTLAGAYNTGELFFGEGSRLTVL.

The V and J genes are TRBV28 and TRBJ2-7, with a tentative D call TRBD1 (5 bases). The length of the CDR3 is 15 residues. Trimming cost V 6 bases and J 0 bases, with 15 bases left between them. Germline V gives CDR1 MDHEN, CDR2 SYDVKM. CDR3 DNA: TGTGCCAGCAGCCAGATTTTAGGGGTCTCCTACGAGCAGTACTTC. Translation: CASSQILGVSYEQYF.

This clone was detected only once. The genes are TRBV7-7 and TRBJ2-2; D gene uncertain. V shed 5 bases and J shed 3 bases, with 13 bases lying between them. The CDR3 is 15 residues long. Germline loops: CDR1 SSHAT, CDR2 FNYEAQ (reference sequence). This chain's CDR3 is CASSADQTYTGELFF. In nucleotides, the CDR3 is TGTGCCAGCAGCGCCGACCAAACCTACACCGGGGAGCTGTTTTTT.

This clone was seen only once. The CDR3 bases are TGTGCCAGCAGCTCGGTCTTGGGATTCTCAAAGTTCTTC. It encodes CASSSVLGFSKFF. V and J are TRBV7-9 and TRBJ2-1, with D hard to call. The length of the CDR3 is 13 residues. The germline CDR1 and CDR2 sequences are SEHNR and FQNEAQ (reference sequence). V lost 4 bases and J lost 14, with 18 bases in between.

The chain joins TRBV7-2 to TRBJ2-1, with D uncertain. This CDR3 region has 15 residues. Trimming removed 4 bases at V and 8 bases at J, with 18 bases between. The germline V gene encodes CDR1 SGHTA and CDR2 FQGNSA. In DNA, the CDR3 is TGTGCCAGCAGCTCAGAGCGAGCCCGAAGGTATGAGCAGTTCTTC. Translation: CASSSERARRYEQFF.